This TCR beta chain was recovered during a study of shared clonotypes between healthy human individuals. Regarding the study as a whole: Investigators expected sequencing depth to affect clonotype sharing among donors.

With respect to this clone: Its antigen is still unknown.

Evenly divided among several immunoSEQ plates was the genomic DNA of each subset. Using 200 ng DNA, some 30,000 T cell genomes, the sorted-subset replicate PCRs were run. Authors' methods: Filtering differed, since immunoSEQ gave only junction sequences and no quality scores. Repertoires were generated with immunoSEQ multiplex PCR, while TCRdb's copy carries only in-frame clones and drops some. The D gene and trimming were derived from the DNA, and the V and J assignments and clone size from that table. The sample carries a few million clones, roughly 92% recorded once. Germline V CDR1 and CDR2: SGHVS, FQNEAQ. J gave up 6 bases and V 3 bases, and 12 bases lay outside the gene matches. CDR3 length equals 16 residues.

Source material: naive CD4+ T cells from PBMCs. Subset of the sample: CD45RA+ positively selected. The V and J genes are TRBV7-8 and TRBJ2-3, with TRBD2 matching 7 bases. This receptor was identified in a man aged 18 to 30 in good health. Some clones in this sample may be carry-over from other donors' samples. Here the CDR3 DNA reads TGTGCCAGCAGCTTCCGAAAGGGGAGGGGTGTTGATACGCAGTATTTT. It codes for CASSFRKGRGVDTQYF.